These T cell receptor beta chains were read from a single sample in a study of blood T cell repertoires in COVID-19. Measured with immunoSEQ multiplex PCR; TCRdb has only the in-frame clones, and not every one. The data contain over 200,000 clones, nearly 90% of them singletons. The sequenced material came from PBMCs or T cells enriched from blood (not recorded which). These receptors all come from a man under 40 who had recovered from COVID-19. Each CDR3 is given with its conserved first and last residue. D genes are given only for firm matches. Not all rows give a size; the values are once, few, many and, for expanded clones, a class.

v_call: TRBV19
clone_size: once
j_call: TRBJ2-7
d_call: TRBD1
cdr3_aa: CASSIVGGDEQYF
cdr3_nt: TGTGCCAGTAGTATAGTAGGGGGCGACGAGCAGTACTTC

v_call: TRBV3-1/TRBV3-2
clone_size: NA
j_call: TRBJ1-1
d_call: NA
cdr3_aa: CASSQVGRFFMNTEAFF
cdr3_nt: TGTGCCAGCAGCCAGGTGGGGCGGTTCTTTATGAACACTGAAGCTTTCTTT

v_call: TRBV10-3
clone_size: NA
j_call: TRBJ2-1
d_call: TRBD1
cdr3_aa: CAISVGQGAFNEQFF
cdr3_nt: TGTGCCATCAGTGTGGGACAGGGGGCCTTTAATGAGCAGTTCTTC

v_call: TRBV27
clone_size: NA
j_call: TRBJ1-2
d_call: TRBD1
cdr3_aa: CASSLYPTGNYGYTF
cdr3_nt: TGTGCCAGCAGTTTATACCCGACAGGGAACTATGGCTACACCTTC

v_call: TRBV4-2
clone_size: NA
j_call: TRBJ2-1
d_call: NA
cdr3_aa: CASSQPGLDNEQFF
cdr3_nt: TGTGCCAGCAGCCAACCCGGACTGGACAATGAGCAGTTCTTC

v_call: TRBV2
clone_size: NA
j_call: TRBJ1-1
d_call: NA
cdr3_aa: CASSPTAGEAFF
cdr3_nt: TGTGCCAGCAGTCCGACAGCCGGTGAAGCTTTCTTT

v_call: TRBV24-1
clone_size: NA
j_call: TRBJ2-1
d_call: TRBD2
cdr3_aa: CATSDLAGGSYNEQFF
cdr3_nt: TGTGCCACCAGTGATCTAGCGGGAGGCTCCTACAATGAGCAGTTCTTC

v_call: TRBV20-1
clone_size: NA
j_call: TRBJ1-2
d_call: NA
cdr3_aa: CSARTTPGYTF
cdr3_nt: TGCAGTGCTAGAACCACTCCTGGCTACACCTTC

v_call: TRBV27
clone_size: few
j_call: TRBJ2-7
d_call: NA
cdr3_aa: CASHQGWDEQYF
cdr3_nt: TGTGCCAGCCACCAGGGGTGGGACGAGCAGTACTTC

v_call: TRBV5-1
clone_size: NA
j_call: TRBJ2-7
d_call: TRBD1
cdr3_aa: CASSLAETGGHEQYF
cdr3_nt: TGCGCCAGCAGCTTGGCCGAGACAGGGGGCCACGAGCAGTACTTC

v_call: TRBV11-1
clone_size: NA
j_call: TRBJ2-1
d_call: NA
cdr3_aa: CASSRRKDEQFF
cdr3_nt: TGTGCCAGCAGCCGCAGGAAGGATGAGCAGTTCTTC

v_call: TRBV6-1
clone_size: NA
j_call: TRBJ2-5
d_call: TRBD1
cdr3_aa: CASSGGDRAARETQYF
cdr3_nt: TGTGCCAGCAGTGGAGGTGACAGGGCCGCCCGAGAGACCCAGTACTTC

v_call: TRBV19
clone_size: NA
j_call: TRBJ1-1
d_call: TRBD1
cdr3_aa: CASTADRVVPEAFF
cdr3_nt: TGTGCCAGTACCGCGGACAGGGTGGTCCCTGAAGCTTTCTTT

v_call: TRBV9
clone_size: NA
j_call: TRBJ1-4
d_call: TRBD1
cdr3_aa: CASSSSTGTDNEKLFF
cdr3_nt: TGTGCCAGCAGCTCGAGCACCGGGACAGATAATGAAAAACTGTTTTTT

v_call: TRBV27
clone_size: NA
j_call: TRBJ2-3
d_call: NA
cdr3_aa: CASSRLTSRGHTDTQYF
cdr3_nt: TGTGCCAGCAGCCGACTCACTAGCCGGGGTCACACAGATACGCAGTATTTT

v_call: TRBV29-1
clone_size: NA
j_call: TRBJ2-7
d_call: TRBD2
cdr3_aa: CSVEVGGRYEQYF
cdr3_nt: TGCAGCGTTGAGGTTGGCGGGAGGTACGAGCAGTACTTC

v_call: TRBV24-1
clone_size: NA
j_call: TRBJ2-3
d_call: TRBD1
cdr3_aa: CATSEPQGQGGTDTQYF
cdr3_nt: TGTGCCACCAGTGAACCCCAGGGACAGGGAGGGACAGATACGCAGTATTTT

v_call: TRBV30
clone_size: NA
j_call: TRBJ1-5
d_call: NA
cdr3_aa: CAWSDGGQPQHF
cdr3_nt: TGTGCCTGGAGTGATGGCGGTCAGCCCCAGCATTTT

v_call: TRBV28
clone_size: NA
j_call: TRBJ1-2
d_call: NA
cdr3_aa: CASSSPRGYDGYTF
cdr3_nt: TGTGCCAGCAGTTCCCCGCGAGGGTATGATGGCTACACCTTC

v_call: TRBV5-1
clone_size: once
j_call: TRBJ2-2
d_call: NA
cdr3_aa: CASSLGLAGTGELFF
cdr3_nt: TGCGCCAGCAGCTTGGGCCTAGCAGGAACCGGGGAGCTGTTTTTT

v_call: TRBV5-1
clone_size: NA
j_call: TRBJ2-7
d_call: NA
cdr3_aa: CASSLEAGLVYEQYF
cdr3_nt: TGCGCCAGCAGCTTGGAGGCGGGTTTGGTCTACGAGCAGTACTTC

v_call: TRBV9
clone_size: NA
j_call: TRBJ2-1
d_call: NA
cdr3_aa: CASSVAPGPNGNNEQFF
cdr3_nt: TGTGCCAGCAGCGTAGCCCCGGGTCCAAATGGCAACAATGAGCAGTTCTTC

v_call: TRBV27
clone_size: NA
j_call: TRBJ2-5
d_call: NA
cdr3_aa: CASSLSVGGETQYF
cdr3_nt: TGTGCCAGCAGTTTATCAGTAGGCGGGGAGACCCAGTACTTC

v_call: TRBV29-1
clone_size: NA
j_call: TRBJ1-2
d_call: TRBD1
cdr3_aa: CSVEFRTGQLRGYTF
cdr3_nt: TGCAGCGTTGAATTTCGGACAGGCCAACTGAGGGGCTACACCTTC

v_call: TRBV7-2
clone_size: NA
j_call: TRBJ1-1
d_call: NA
cdr3_aa: CASSLSAVNTEAFF
cdr3_nt: TGTGCCAGCAGCTTATCCGCGGTGAACACTGAAGCTTTCTTT

v_call: TRBV19
clone_size: NA
j_call: TRBJ1-1
d_call: TRBD1
cdr3_aa: CASVRRTGTPMEAFF
cdr3_nt: TGTGCCAGTGTCCGGAGGACAGGGACGCCAATGGAAGCTTTCTTT

v_call: TRBV10-1
clone_size: NA
j_call: TRBJ1-1
d_call: TRBD1
cdr3_aa: CASSPDRATEAFF
cdr3_nt: TGCGCCAGCAGTCCGGACAGGGCGACTGAAGCTTTCTTT

v_call: TRBV3-1/TRBV3-2
clone_size: NA
j_call: TRBJ2-7
d_call: NA
cdr3_aa: CASSHAGRKNYEQYF
cdr3_nt: TGTGCCAGCAGCCACGCGGGACGGAAAAACTACGAGCAGTACTTC

v_call: TRBV7-6
clone_size: NA
j_call: TRBJ1-2
d_call: TRBD1
cdr3_aa: CASSPGGLGYTF
cdr3_nt: TGTGCCAGCAGCCCAGGGGGGTTAGGCTACACCTTC

v_call: TRBV5-8
clone_size: NA
j_call: TRBJ1-1
d_call: TRBD1
cdr3_aa: CASSPSGRGRTEAFF
cdr3_nt: TGTGCCAGCAGCCCGTCGGGCAGGGGGAGGACTGAAGCTTTCTTT

v_call: TRBV9
clone_size: NA
j_call: TRBJ1-3
d_call: NA
cdr3_aa: CASSVVSEPISGNTIYF
cdr3_nt: TGTGCCAGCAGCGTAGTTTCAGAACCGATCTCTGGAAACACCATATATTTT

v_call: TRBV14
clone_size: NA
j_call: TRBJ1-2
d_call: NA
cdr3_aa: CASSQVTGPYGYTF
cdr3_nt: TGTGCCAGCAGCCAAGTAACAGGGCCCTATGGCTACACCTTC

v_call: TRBV2
clone_size: NA
j_call: TRBJ1-2
d_call: NA
cdr3_aa: CASAAGVYGYTF
cdr3_nt: TGTGCCAGCGCAGCGGGGGTTTATGGCTACACCTTC

v_call: TRBV18
clone_size: NA
j_call: TRBJ2-1
d_call: NA
cdr3_aa: CASSPRPNNEQFF
cdr3_nt: TGTGCCAGCTCACCCCGCCCTAACAATGAGCAGTTCTTC

v_call: TRBV28
clone_size: NA
j_call: TRBJ1-1
d_call: TRBD1
cdr3_aa: CASSIGQDRPNTEAFF
cdr3_nt: TGTGCCAGCAGTATCGGACAGGATAGGCCCAACACTGAAGCTTTCTTT

v_call: TRBV6-5
clone_size: once
j_call: TRBJ2-7
d_call: NA
cdr3_aa: CASSYSMAGYEQYF
cdr3_nt: TGTGCCAGCAGTTACTCGATGGCGGGCTACGAGCAGTACTTC

v_call: TRBV4-2
clone_size: NA
j_call: TRBJ1-2
d_call: TRBD1
cdr3_aa: CASSQARTGNYGYTF
cdr3_nt: TGTGCCAGCAGCCAAGCCCGGACAGGAAACTATGGCTACACCTTC

v_call: TRBV19
clone_size: few
j_call: TRBJ2-2
d_call: TRBD1
cdr3_aa: CASSEGQSLNTGELFF
cdr3_nt: TGTGCCAGTAGTGAGGGACAGTCGTTGAACACCGGGGAGCTGTTTTTT

v_call: TRBV5-4
clone_size: NA
j_call: TRBJ2-7
d_call: TRBD2
cdr3_aa: CASSSGAGRHYEQYF
cdr3_nt: TGTGCCAGCAGCTCGGGAGCGGGAAGGCACTACGAGCAGTACTTC

v_call: TRBV2
clone_size: NA
j_call: TRBJ1-5
d_call: NA
cdr3_aa: CASRVTGNSNQPQHF
cdr3_nt: TGTGCCAGCAGAGTGACAGGAAATAGCAATCAGCCCCAGCATTTT

v_call: TRBV12-3/TRBV12-4
clone_size: NA
j_call: TRBJ1-2
d_call: NA
cdr3_aa: CASSLTGGYTF
cdr3_nt: TGTGCCAGCAGCCTCACCGGGGGCTACACCTTC

v_call: TRBV5-4
clone_size: once
j_call: TRBJ2-2
d_call: NA
cdr3_aa: CASSSRGGELFF
cdr3_nt: TGTGCCAGCAGCTCCAGGGGCGGGGAGCTGTTTTTT

v_call: TRBV2
clone_size: NA
j_call: TRBJ2-1
d_call: TRBD2
cdr3_aa: CASLNGGGYNEQFF
cdr3_nt: TGTGCCAGCCTGAATGGCGGGGGGTACAATGAGCAGTTCTTC